This T cell receptor beta chain originates from a study of shared clonotypes between healthy human individuals (dated by TCRdb to about 2020). Background on the whole study: The cohort included a few men and a couple of women between 18 and 49 years of age. For each donor, CD4 naive and CD4 memory were each given three plates, CD8 naive was given two plates, and CD8 memory was given one plate. To estimate repertoire size and how much clonotype sharing occurs between individuals, the study deeply sequenced the blood TCR repertoires of about 5 healthy adults. Different laboratories and diverse techniques were used to prepare libraries and sequence TCR repertoires, to increase sequencing depth and limit assay-specific biases. Per donor, leukapheresis produced somewhere between about 0.94 and 9 billion PBMCs. Findings and caveats that apply to the study as a whole: Larger estimated clonotype richness was generally found for naive subsets than for memory subsets. The genetic and exposure-history diversity represented was limited by the small number of donors. Sharing across several donors was observed for about 5% of naive CD4, over 3% of naive CD8, roughly 2.4% of memory CD4, and roughly 0.4% of memory CD8 clonotypes. Pairwise subsampling led to the expectation that sequencing depth would affect the degree of clonotype sharing among donors. Clonotypes shared by all four sorted-subset donors showed higher generation probabilities than non-shared clonotypes. Incomplete sequencing was indicated by rarefaction of sorted-subset datasets, despite the large sequencing depth. Sampling was restricted to blood, and TCR repertoires in tissues likely differ from the TCR repertoires found in blood.

Using the deep immunoSEQ assay, multiplex PCR amplified TCR CDR3 regions from genomic DNA. Extracted genomic DNA from each cell subset was spread evenly across all wells of several immunoSEQ 96-well plates, with each plate serving as a replicate. For sorted subsets, each replicate PCR was loaded with 200 ng genomic DNA, equivalent to about 33,000 T cell genomes. Purified libraries were measured with a Qubit 3.0 fluorometer, size-checked on a Bioanalyzer 2100, and measured again with the KAPA Library Quantification kit. A separate single-read 150-cycle Illumina NextSeq 550 flow cell was used to sequence each immunoSEQ 96-well plate. The authors processed their data as follows. The immunoSEQ output contained only junctional sequences without quality scores, so filtering could not match that applied to full-length reads. Sequences were annotated with PyIR, a Python wrapper for IgBLAST v1.9, using IMGT germline references to assign V/J genes and CDR3. Reads were filtered out if the reads had weak V/J assignments (E-value above 1e-6), no CDR3, stop codons, out-of-frame junctions, or ambiguous translated residues. V3J clonotypes were defined as sequences sharing an identical inferred V gene, J gene, and CDR3 amino acid sequence. Percentage overlap between repertoires was calculated by dividing the number of shared unique clonotypes by the size of the smaller repertoire. RTK rarefaction, the Chao1 estimator, and Recon v2.1 estimates of unobserved clonotypes were used to assess repertoire richness. For all TCRbeta clonotypes obtained by the gDNA method from a handful of donors, generation probabilities were computed with OLGA. Drawn from immuneACCESS, this table holds only the in-frame rearrangements with V and J called that TCRdb kept. Clones are partly lost; checked studies trace under half to an unresolved V gene and leave the rest unexplained. V, J and clone size are those of that table, while D and trimming were read from the DNA. Across this sample there are 650,000 to 800,000 clones, with 92% seen only once. In total, the top ten clones hold about 24% of the sample.

For the CD8 naive samples, CD45RO-negative cells were positively selected for CCR7, yielding a CD45RA+CCR7+ population from which TemRA cells were excluded. Donors were healthy HIV-negative adults with no recently reported acute infections or vaccinations. All donors were Caucasian adults living in Nashville, Tennessee, USA. After blood collection by leukapheresis, PBMCs were isolated using Ficoll-Histopaque density gradient centrifugation and then cryopreserved in the vapor phase of liquid nitrogen. Analytical flow cytometry was used to check the purity and quantity of every magnetically sorted T cell population. Genomic DNA was isolated from each sorted fraction and quantified by UV absorbance on a Nanodrop 2000c. As regards this clone: Its antigen is currently not known. This likely traces to a read error, being one base from a far larger clone. At the DNA level, this CDR3 is encoded by other sequences in the same sample as well.

CDR1 and CDR2 are read off the germline V gene as SGDLS and YYNGEE. The CDR3 has 13 amino acids, counting the end cysteine and phenylalanine. Only CDR3 DNA is held: 39 bases, read in frame from base 1. Trimming costs V 2 bases and J 2 bases, and their ends lie 6 bases apart. This TCR came from a man aged 30-40 years in good health. The V and J segments used are TRBV9 and TRBJ2-3; no D gene can be assigned with confidence. Material for sequencing was naive CD8+ T cells sorted from blood. This sample's cell subset or site label indicates: CD45RA+CCR7+. The CDR3 region: CASSVADTDTQYF. The nucleotides are TGTGCCAGCAGCGTGGCAGACACAGATACGCAGTATTTT.